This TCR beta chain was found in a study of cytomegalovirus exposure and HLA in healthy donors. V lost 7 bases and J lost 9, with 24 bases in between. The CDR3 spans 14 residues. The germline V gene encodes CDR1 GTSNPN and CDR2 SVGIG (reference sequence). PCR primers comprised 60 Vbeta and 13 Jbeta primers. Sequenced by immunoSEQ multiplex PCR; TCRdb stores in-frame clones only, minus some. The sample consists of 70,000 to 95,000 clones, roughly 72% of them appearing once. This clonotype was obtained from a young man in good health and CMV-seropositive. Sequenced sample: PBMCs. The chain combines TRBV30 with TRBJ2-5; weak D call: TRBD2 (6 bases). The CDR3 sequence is CASSSGLGERAQYF. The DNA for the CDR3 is TGTGCCTCGAGCTCGGGACTTGGAGAAAGGGCCCAGTACTTC.